Detailed here is one T cell receptor beta chain. The antigen is undetermined. This specimen comes from a study of cytomegalovirus exposure and HLA in healthy donors. The wider study: Earlier, 150 million to 200 million T cells were analyzed, and more than 100 million unique TCR beta sequences were found among them.

Overall study findings and caveats: It was reported that TCR beta sequences correctly inferred the HLA-A and HLA-B alleles for most subjects. HLA alleles were associated with 16,000 or so TCR beta sequences in a later analysis at 0.05 false discovery rate. The study listed approximately 170 cytomegalovirus-associated TCR beta chains.

The CDR3 totals 18 residues. V was pared by 5 bases and J by 2 bases, with 24 bases between. From germline, CDR1 is MGHRA and CDR2 YSYEKL. PCR employed 60 Vbeta and 13 Jbeta primers. Clones were read by immunoSEQ multiplex PCR, and TCRdb kept only the in-frame ones, dropping some. The top ten hold roughly 20% of the sample, which has 70,000 to 90,000 clones, 65% to 70% seen once. Sequences were obtained from PBMCs. The V and J genes are TRBV4-1 and TRBJ1-2; D is undetermined. The TCR originated in a man in his forties in good health and CMV-seropositive. This CDR3 is CASSKAITLEVNNYGYTF. The CDR3 DNA reads TGCGCCAGCAGCAAAGCGATTACGTTAGAGGTGAACAACTATGGCTACACCTTC.